What follows are 13 T cell receptor beta chains derived from one specimen sequenced in a study of early T cells in non-severe SARS-CoV-2 infection. One entry per CDR3 protein, called by TCRdb with MiXCR from the 5' RACE reads. The sample records around 94,000 distinct CDR3 sequences, roughly 13% being singletons. The sequencing sample was made of whole blood. Source of these receptors: an adult who was a healthcare worker with PCR-confirmed SARS-CoV-2 infection or an uninfected control (not recorded which).

This clonotype came up many times. This chain joins TRBV7-9 and TRBJ2-1; 9 bases are a match to TRBD2. Trimming cost V 5 bases and J 5 bases; bases outside gene matches: 7. The CDR3 covers 15 residues. In germline, CDR1 is SEHNR, CDR2 FQNEAQ (reference sequence). CDR3 sequence reads: CASSLSGRGHNEQFF. As DNA, the CDR3 is TGTGCCAGCAGCCTTAGCGGGAGAGGTCACAATGAGCAGTTCTTC.

This clonotype was counted many times. The chain is built from TRBV28 and TRBJ2-7, with 11 bases that match TRBD2. The CDR3 sequence is 13 residues long. V gave up 6 bases and J gave up 2 bases; unmatched junction bases: 0. CDR1 is MDHEN, CDR2 SYDVKM, per germline. The CDR3 nucleotides are TGTGCCAGCAGACTAGCGGGAGCCTACGAGCAGTACTTC. Residues: CASRLAGAYEQYF.

This clonotype showed up many times. The gene calls are TRBV28 and TRBJ1-1; possibly TRBD1 for D (6 bases). Germline V gene data show CDR1 as MDHEN and CDR2 as SYDVKM. V was cut by 6 bases and J by 3 bases, with 17 bases left in between. CDR3 length equals 15 residues. The CDR3, as DNA: TGTGCCAGCAGCCAAATAACAGGGATCGACACTGAAGCTTTCTTT. It encodes CASSQITGIDTEAFF.

This clonotype was seen at least ten times. This chain uses TRBV6-5 with TRBJ1-5; possible D gene TRBD1, 6 bases. V gave up 3 bases and J gave up 13 bases, with 19 bases separating them. The CDR3 loop spans 14 amino acids. CDR1 is MNHEY, CDR2 SVGAGI, per germline. CDR3: CASSYHHRALGQHF. Here the CDR3 DNA reads TGTGCCAGCAGTTATCATCACAGGGCCCTAGGACAGCATTTT.

This clonotype was counted at least ten times. J is TRBJ2-5 and V is TRBV11-2, with 9 bases that match TRBD1. The CDR3 is 16 amino acids. Losses at the gene ends were 3 bases for V and 5 bases for J; bases not matched to a gene: 10. Germline CDR1 reads SGHAT; CDR2 reads FQNNGV. DNA of the CDR3: TGTGCCAGCAGCTTGGGACCGGGACAGGGAACGGAGACCCAGTACTTC. Translating it yields CASSLGPGQGTETQYF. Based on the CDR3 plus reference TRBV11-2 and TRBJ2-5, the full variable domain is EAGVAQSPRYKIIEKRQSVAFWCNPISGHATLYWYQQILGQGPKLLIQFQNNGVVDDSQLPKDRFSAERLKGVDSTLKIQPAKLEDSAVYLCASSLGPGQGTETQYFGPGTRLLVL.

The gene calls are TRBV19 and TRBJ2-4; 10 nucleotides agree with TRBD1. V gave up 5 bases and J gave up 6 bases; unmatched junction bases: 1. The CDR3 length is 13 residues. Germline-derived CDR1 and CDR2 are LNHDA and SQIVND (reference sequence). The CDR3 DNA reads as TGTGCCAGTAGTCGGACAGGGGGAAACATTCAGTACTTC. Protein product: CASSRTGGNIQYF.

This clonotype has a count of ten or more. J is TRBJ2-6 and V is TRBV11-2, with a weak D call TRBD1 (6 bases). V was pared by 5 bases and J by 4 bases, with 12 bases between. The CDR3 has 15 amino acids. The germline CDR1 and CDR2 sequences are SGHAT and FQNNGV. The CDR3 region has the DNA TGTGCCAGCAGCCTAGGGGGTCCCGGGGCCAACGTCCTGACTTTC. Translation: CASSLGGPGANVLTF.

V gene TRBV11-2 combines with J gene TRBJ2-7; D ambiguous. V was pared by 3 bases and J by 7 bases, with 19 bases between. Germline CDR1 reads SGHAT; CDR2 reads FQNNGV. The CDR3 runs to 15 residues. The CDR3 loop is CASSFVLSGKGEQYF. Here the CDR3 DNA reads TGTGCCAGCAGCTTCGTATTGAGTGGGAAGGGTGAGCAGTACTTC.

In DNA, the CDR3 is TGTGCCAGCAGTTTGGCAGGGGAGAGCAATCAGCCCCAGCATTTT. Protein: CASSLAGESNQPQHF. The genes are TRBV28 and TRBJ1-5; tentatively, D is TRBD1 (6 bases). The CDR3 contains 15 residues. The germline V gene has CDR1 MDHEN and CDR2 SYDVKM. Trimming took off 3 bases at V and 1 base at J, with 10 bases between the two ends.

There are a few counts of this clonotype. This chain links TRBV7-9 with TRBJ1-1; no clear D gene. V was shortened by 2 bases and J by 1 base, with 11 bases between the two germline ends. Germline V lookup: CDR1 SEHNR, CDR2 FQNEAQ (reference sequence). This CDR3 region has 15 residues. CDR3 loop: CASSLNGWRNTEAFF. The CDR3 nucleotides read TGTGCCAGCAGCTTAAACGGATGGCGGAACACTGAAGCTTTCTTT.

This rearrangement joins TRBV18 to TRBJ1-1, with 7 nucleotides matching TRBD1. The CDR3 is 14 residues long. Germline V gene lookup returns CDR1 KGHSH and CDR2 LQKENI. After removal of 0 bases from V and 4 bases from J, the junction contained 2 bases not matched to a gene. The CDR3: CASSPPAGGTEAFF. CDR3 sequence (DNA): TGTGCCAGCTCACCACCGGCAGGGGGCACTGAAGCTTTCTTT.

This clonotype was counted between two and nine times. The chain uses TRBV3-1 and TRBJ2-5; no reliable D call. The V gene's germline CDR1 is LGHDT and CDR2 YNNKEL (reference sequence). The V end was cut by 4 bases, the J end by 2 bases, with 11 bases between. This CDR3 region has 14 residues. CDR3 residues: CASSPDPRQETQYF. CDR3 in DNA: TGTGCCAGCAGCCCCGACCCAAGGCAAGAGACCCAGTACTTC.

This clonotype turned up a few times. The chain links TRBV7-9 to TRBJ2-3; possibly TRBD1 for D (6 bases). Trimming left V 1 base short and J 2 bases short, with 16 bases between. Germline V CDR1 and CDR2: SEHNR, FQNEAQ (reference sequence). This CDR3 is 17 amino acids long. The CDR3 spells CASSLVPGTYNTDTQYF. The CDR3 DNA follows: TGTGCCAGCAGCTTAGTCCCCGGGACATACAACACAGATACGCAGTATTTT. Combining the CDR3 with reference TRBV7-9 and TRBJ2-3 gives the whole variable domain DTGVSQNPRHKITKRGQNVTFRCDPISEHNRLYWYRQTLGQGPEFLTYFQNEAQLEKSRLLSDRFSAERPKGSFSTLEIQRTEQGDSAMYLCASSLVPGTYNTDTQYFGPGTRLTVL.